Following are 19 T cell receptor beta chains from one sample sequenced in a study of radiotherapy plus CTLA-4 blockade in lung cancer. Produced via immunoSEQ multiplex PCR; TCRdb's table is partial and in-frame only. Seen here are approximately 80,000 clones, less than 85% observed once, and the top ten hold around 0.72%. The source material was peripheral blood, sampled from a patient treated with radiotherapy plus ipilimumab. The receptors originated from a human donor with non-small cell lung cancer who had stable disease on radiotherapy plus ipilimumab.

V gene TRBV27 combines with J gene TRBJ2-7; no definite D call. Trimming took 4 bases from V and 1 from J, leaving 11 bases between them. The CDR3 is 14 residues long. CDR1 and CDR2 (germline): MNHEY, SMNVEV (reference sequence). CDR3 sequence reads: CASSSHGSSYEQYF. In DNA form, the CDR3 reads TGTGCCAGCAGTTCCCACGGGTCTTCCTACGAGCAGTACTTC.

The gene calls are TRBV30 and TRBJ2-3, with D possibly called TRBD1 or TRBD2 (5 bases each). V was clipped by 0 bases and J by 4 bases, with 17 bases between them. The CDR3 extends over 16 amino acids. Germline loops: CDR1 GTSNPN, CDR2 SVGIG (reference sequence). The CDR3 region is CAWSVRTRRGADTQYF. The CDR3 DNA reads TGTGCCTGGAGTGTACGAACTCGCCGAGGGGCAGATACGCAGTATTTT.

This chain's CDR3 is CASSDSLAGMDGYTF. The CDR3 nucleotides read TGTGCCAGCAGTGACTCGTTAGCAGGAATGGATGGCTACACCTTC. V usage is TRBV6-4 and J usage is TRBJ1-2; D is uncertain. CDR3 length: 15 residues. Trimming took 0 bases from V and 6 from J, leaving 14 bases between them. CDR1 is MRHNA and CDR2 is SNTAGT in the germline V gene.

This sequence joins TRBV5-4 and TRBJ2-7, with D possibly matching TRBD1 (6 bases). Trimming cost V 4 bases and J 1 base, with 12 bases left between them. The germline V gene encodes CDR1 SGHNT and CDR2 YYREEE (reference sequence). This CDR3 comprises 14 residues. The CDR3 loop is CASSTSTGSYEQYF. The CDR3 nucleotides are TGTGCCAGCAGCACGAGTACAGGGTCCTACGAGCAGTACTTC.

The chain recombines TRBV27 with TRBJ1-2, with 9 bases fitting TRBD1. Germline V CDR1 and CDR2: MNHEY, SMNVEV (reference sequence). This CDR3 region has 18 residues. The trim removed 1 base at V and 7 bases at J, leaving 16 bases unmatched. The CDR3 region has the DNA TGTGCCAGCAGTTTATATGGGTCACAGGGGGCGCCAAGTGGTGGCTACACCTTC. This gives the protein CASSLYGSQGAPSGGYTF.

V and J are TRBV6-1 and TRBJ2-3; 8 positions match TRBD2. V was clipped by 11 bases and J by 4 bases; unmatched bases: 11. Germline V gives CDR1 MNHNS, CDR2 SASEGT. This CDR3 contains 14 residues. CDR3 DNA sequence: TGTGCCTTTGGTCGGGGGGGGGATTCAGATACGCAGTATTTT. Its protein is CAFGRGGDSDTQYF.

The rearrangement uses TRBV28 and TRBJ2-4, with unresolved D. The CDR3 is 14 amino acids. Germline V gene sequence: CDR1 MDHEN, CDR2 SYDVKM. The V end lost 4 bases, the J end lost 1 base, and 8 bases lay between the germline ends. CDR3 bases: TGTGCCAGCAGTTACACAGACGCCAAAAACATTCAGTACTTC. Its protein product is CASSYTDAKNIQYF.

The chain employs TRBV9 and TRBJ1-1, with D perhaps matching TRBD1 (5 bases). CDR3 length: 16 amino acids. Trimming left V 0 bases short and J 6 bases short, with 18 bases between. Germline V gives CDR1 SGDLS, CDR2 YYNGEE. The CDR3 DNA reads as TGTGCCAGCAGCGTAGGAGTTGGGGACGGCGGGGCTGAAGCTTTCTTT. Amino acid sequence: CASSVGVGDGGAEAFF.

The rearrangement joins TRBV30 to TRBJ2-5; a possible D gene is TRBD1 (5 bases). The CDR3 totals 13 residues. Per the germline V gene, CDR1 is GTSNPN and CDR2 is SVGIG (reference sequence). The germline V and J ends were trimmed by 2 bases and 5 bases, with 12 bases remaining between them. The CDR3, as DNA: TGTGCCTGGAGTCAACGACACAGGGAGACCCAGTACTTC. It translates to CAWSQRHRETQYF.

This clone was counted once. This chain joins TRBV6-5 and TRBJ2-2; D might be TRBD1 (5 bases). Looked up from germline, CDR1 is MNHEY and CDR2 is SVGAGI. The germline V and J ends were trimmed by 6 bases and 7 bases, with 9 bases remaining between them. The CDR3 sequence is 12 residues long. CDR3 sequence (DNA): TGTGCCAGCAGACCAGGGAACGGGGAGCTGTTTTTT. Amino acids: CASRPGNGELFF.

Written as DNA, the CDR3 is TGTGCCAGCAGTTCACAGGGGCAAGAGACCCAGTACTTC. Amino acids: CASSSQGQETQYF. V usage is TRBV27 and J usage is TRBJ2-5, with 7 bases that match TRBD1. The CDR3 extends over 13 amino acids. Germline CDR1 MNHEY, CDR2 SMNVEV (reference sequence). V lost 4 bases, J lost 2 bases, and 1 base stayed unmatched.

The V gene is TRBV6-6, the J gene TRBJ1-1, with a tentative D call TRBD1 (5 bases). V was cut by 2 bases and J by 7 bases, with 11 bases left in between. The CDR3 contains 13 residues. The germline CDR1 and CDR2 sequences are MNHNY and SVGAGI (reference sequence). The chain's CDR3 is CASSYQGVGEAFF. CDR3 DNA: TGTGCCAGCAGTTACCAAGGGGTCGGTGAAGCTTTCTTT.

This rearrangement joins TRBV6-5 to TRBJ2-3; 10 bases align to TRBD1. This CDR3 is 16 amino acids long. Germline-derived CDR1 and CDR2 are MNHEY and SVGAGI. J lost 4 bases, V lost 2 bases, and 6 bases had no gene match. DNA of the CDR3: TGTGCCAGCAGTTACGCACCGGGACAGGGGCCAGATACGCAGTATTTT. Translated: CASSYAPGQGPDTQYF.

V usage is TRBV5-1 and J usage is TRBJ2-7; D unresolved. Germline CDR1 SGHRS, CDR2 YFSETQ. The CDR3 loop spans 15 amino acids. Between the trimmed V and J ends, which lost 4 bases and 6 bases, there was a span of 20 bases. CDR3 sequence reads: CASSQTSELTFEQYF. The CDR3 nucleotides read TGCGCCAGCAGCCAGACATCTGAGCTAACATTCGAGCAGTACTTC.

Written as DNA, the CDR3 is TGTGCCACGACACTGTCCAACAGGGGAGCCTATGGCTACACCTTC. It translates to CATTLSNRGAYGYTF. This chain joins TRBV2 and TRBJ1-2, with TRBD1 identical over 7 bases. This CDR3 region has 15 residues. The V and J ends lost 10 bases and 4 bases, in that order; junction bases with no gene match: 15. Germline-derived CDR1 and CDR2 are SNHLY and FYNNEI.

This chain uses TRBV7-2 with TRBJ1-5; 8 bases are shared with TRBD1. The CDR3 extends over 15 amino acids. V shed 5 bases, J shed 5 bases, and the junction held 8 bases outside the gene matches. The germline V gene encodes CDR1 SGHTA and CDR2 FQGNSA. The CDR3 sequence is CASSLRTGSDQPQHF. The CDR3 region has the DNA TGTGCCAGCAGCCTCAGGACAGGGTCGGATCAGCCCCAGCATTTT.

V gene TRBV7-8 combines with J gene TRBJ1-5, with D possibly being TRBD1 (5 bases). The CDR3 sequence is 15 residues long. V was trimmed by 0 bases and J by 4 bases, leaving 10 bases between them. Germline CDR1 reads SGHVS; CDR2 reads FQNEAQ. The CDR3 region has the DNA TGTGCCAGCAGCTTAGCGATCGGGGGAAATCAGCCCCAGCATTTT. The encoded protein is CASSLAIGGNQPQHF.

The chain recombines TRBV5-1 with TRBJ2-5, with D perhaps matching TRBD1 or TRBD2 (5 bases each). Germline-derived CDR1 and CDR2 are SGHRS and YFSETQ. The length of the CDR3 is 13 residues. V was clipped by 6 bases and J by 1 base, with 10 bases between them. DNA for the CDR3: TGCGCCAGCAAGCGTGGGGGCCAAGAGACCCAGTACTTC. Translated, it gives CASKRGGQETQYF. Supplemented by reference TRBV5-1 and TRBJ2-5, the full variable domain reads KAGVTQTPRYLIKTRGQQVTLSCSPISGHRSVSWYQQTPGQGLQFLFEYFSETQRNKGNFPGRFSGRQFSNSRSEMNVSTLELGDSALYLCASKRGGQETQYFGPGTRLLVL.

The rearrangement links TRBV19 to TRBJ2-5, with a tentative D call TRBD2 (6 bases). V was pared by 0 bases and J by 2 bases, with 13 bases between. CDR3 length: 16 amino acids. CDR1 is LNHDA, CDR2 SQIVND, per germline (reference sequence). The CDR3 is CASSIDPRLDQETQYF. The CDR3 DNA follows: TGTGCCAGTAGTATAGATCCGAGACTAGATCAAGAGACCCAGTACTTC.